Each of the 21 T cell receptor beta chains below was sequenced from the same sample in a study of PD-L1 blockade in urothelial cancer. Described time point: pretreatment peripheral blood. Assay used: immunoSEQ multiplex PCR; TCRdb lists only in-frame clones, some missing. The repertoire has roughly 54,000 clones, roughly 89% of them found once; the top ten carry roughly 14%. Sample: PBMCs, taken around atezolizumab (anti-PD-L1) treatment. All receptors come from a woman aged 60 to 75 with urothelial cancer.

DNA of the CDR3: TGTGCCAGTAGTATCCGGGACAGGGTACAGCCCCAGCATTTT. Translated, it gives CASSIRDRVQPQHF. The V gene is TRBV19, the J gene TRBJ1-5; the match to TRBD1 covers 9 bases. CDR1 LNHDA and CDR2 SQIVND come from the germline V gene (reference sequence). CDR3 length equals 14 residues. V lost 3 bases, J lost 7 bases, and 4 bases stayed unmatched.

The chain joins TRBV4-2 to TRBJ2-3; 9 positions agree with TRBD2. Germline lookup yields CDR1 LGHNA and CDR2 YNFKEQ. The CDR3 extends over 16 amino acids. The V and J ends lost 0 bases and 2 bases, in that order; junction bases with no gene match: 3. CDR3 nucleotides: TGTGCCAGCAGCCAAGAGGAGCGGGGGGCCACAGATACGCAGTATTTT. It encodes CASSQEERGATDTQYF.

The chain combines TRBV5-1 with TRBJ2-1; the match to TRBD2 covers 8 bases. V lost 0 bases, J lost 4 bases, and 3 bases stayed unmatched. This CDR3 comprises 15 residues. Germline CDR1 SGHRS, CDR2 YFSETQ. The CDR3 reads CASSLASGSYNEQFF. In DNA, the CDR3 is TGCGCCAGCAGCTTGGCCAGCGGGAGTTACAATGAGCAGTTCTTC. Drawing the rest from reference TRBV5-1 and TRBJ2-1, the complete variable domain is KAGVTQTPRYLIKTRGQQVTLSCSPISGHRSVSWYQQTPGQGLQFLFEYFSETQRNKGNFPGRFSGRQFSNSRSEMNVSTLELGDSALYLCASSLASGSYNEQFFGPGTRLTVL.

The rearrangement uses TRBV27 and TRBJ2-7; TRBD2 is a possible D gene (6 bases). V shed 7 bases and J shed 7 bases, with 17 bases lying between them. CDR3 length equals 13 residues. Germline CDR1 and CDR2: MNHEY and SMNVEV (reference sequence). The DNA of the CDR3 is TGTGCCAGCAACCTACGGGGGTTAGGGGAGCAGTACTTC. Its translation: CASNLRGLGEQYF.

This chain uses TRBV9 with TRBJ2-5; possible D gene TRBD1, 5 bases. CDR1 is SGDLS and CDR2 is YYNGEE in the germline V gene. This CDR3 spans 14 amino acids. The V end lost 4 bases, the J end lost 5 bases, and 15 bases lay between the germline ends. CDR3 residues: CASSKGVSKETQYF. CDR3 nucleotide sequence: TGTGCCAGCAGCAAAGGGGTCTCCAAGGAGACCCAGTACTTC. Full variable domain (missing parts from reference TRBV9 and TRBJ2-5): DSGVTQTPKHLITATGQRVTLRCSPRSGDLSVYWYQQSLDQGLQFLIQYYNGEERAKGNILERFSAQQFPDLHSELNLSSLELGDSALYFCASSKGVSKETQYFGPGTRLLVL.

DNA of the CDR3: TGCGCCAGCAGCAGATACTCCGACAGGACCCAAGAGACCCAGTACTTC. Its translation: CASSRYSDRTQETQYF. V gene TRBV5-1 combines with J gene TRBJ2-5; possibly TRBD1 for D (6 bases). The ends were cut back, 4 bases at V and 1 base at J, with 17 bases in the middle. Germline V gene data show CDR1 as SGHRS and CDR2 as YFSETQ. The CDR3 has 16 residues.

The chain's CDR3 is CASSLVAGNTGELFF. The CDR3 DNA sequence: TGTGCCAGCAGCTTAGTAGCGGGAAACACCGGGGAGCTGTTTTTT. V is TRBV11-2 and J is TRBJ2-2; 8 bases are a match to TRBD2. The germline V gene has CDR1 SGHAT and CDR2 FQNNGV. V lost 1 base and J lost 2; bases outside the gene matches: 0. The CDR3 sequence is 15 residues long.

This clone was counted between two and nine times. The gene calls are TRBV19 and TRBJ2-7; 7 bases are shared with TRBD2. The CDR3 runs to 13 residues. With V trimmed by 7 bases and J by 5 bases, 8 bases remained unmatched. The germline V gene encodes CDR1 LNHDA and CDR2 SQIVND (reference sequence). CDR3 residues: CASNIQAGDEQYF. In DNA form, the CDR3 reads TGTGCCAGTAACATACAGGCGGGGGACGAGCAGTACTTC.

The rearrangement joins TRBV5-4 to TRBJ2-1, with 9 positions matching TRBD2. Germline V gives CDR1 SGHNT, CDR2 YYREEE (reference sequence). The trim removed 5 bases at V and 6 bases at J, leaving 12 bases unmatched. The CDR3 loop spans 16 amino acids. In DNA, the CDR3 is TGTGCCAGCAGTTTTGGGATCGCGGGGGGGCCCAATGAGCAGTTCTTC. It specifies CASSFGIAGGPNEQFF.

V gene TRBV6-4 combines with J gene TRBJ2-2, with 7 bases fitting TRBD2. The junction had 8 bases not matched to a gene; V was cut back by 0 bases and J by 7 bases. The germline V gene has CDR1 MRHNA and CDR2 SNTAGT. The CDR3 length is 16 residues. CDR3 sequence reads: CASSDSGTSDGGELFF. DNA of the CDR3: TGTGCCAGCAGTGACTCGGGAACTAGCGACGGCGGGGAGCTGTTTTTT.

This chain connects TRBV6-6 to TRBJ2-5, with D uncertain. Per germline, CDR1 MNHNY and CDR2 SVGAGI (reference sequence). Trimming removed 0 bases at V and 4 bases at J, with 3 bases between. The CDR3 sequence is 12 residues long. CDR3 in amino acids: CASSYSGETQYF. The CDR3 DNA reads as TGTGCCAGCAGTTACTCCGGAGAGACCCAGTACTTC.

CDR3 in DNA: TGTGCCAGCAGCCCACATCAGCGGGGGAGCTCCTACAATGAGCAGTTCTTC. It is translated as CASSPHQRGSSYNEQFF. This chain links TRBV5-5 with TRBJ2-1; the match to TRBD2 covers 8 bases. The CDR3 sequence is 17 residues long. Per germline, CDR1 SGHKS and CDR2 YYEKEE (reference sequence). V lost 4 bases and J lost 0; bases outside the gene matches: 9.

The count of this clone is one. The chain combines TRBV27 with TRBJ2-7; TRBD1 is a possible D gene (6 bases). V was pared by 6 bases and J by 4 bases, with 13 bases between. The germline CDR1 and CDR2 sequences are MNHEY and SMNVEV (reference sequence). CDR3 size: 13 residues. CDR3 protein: CASRETGSYEQYF. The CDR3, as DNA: TGTGCCAGCAGAGAGACAGGTTCGTACGAGCAGTACTTC.

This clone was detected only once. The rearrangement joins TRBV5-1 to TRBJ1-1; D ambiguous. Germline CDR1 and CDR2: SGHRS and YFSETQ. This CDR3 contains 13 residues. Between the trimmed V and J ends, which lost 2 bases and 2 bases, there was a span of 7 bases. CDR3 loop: CASSFTANTEAFF. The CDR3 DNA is TGCGCCAGCAGCTTTACAGCAAACACTGAAGCTTTCTTT.

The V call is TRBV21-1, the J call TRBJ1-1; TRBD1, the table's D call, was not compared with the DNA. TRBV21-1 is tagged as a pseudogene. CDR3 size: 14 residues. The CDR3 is CASSTPQGAKEAFF. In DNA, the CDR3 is TGTGCCAGCAGCACCCCACAGGGGGCAAAGGAAGCTTTCTTT.

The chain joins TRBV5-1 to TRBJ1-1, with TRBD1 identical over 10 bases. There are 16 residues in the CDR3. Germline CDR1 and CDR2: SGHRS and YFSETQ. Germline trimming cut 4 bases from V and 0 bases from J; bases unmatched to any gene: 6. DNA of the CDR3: TGCGCCAGCAGCCTTGGGACAGGGGTCATGAACACTGAAGCTTTCTTT. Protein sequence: CASSLGTGVMNTEAFF. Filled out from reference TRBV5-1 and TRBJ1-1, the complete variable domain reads KAGVTQTPRYLIKTRGQQVTLSCSPISGHRSVSWYQQTPGQGLQFLFEYFSETQRNKGNFPGRFSGRQFSNSRSEMNVSTLELGDSALYLCASSLGTGVMNTEAFFGQGTRLTVV.

CDR3 residues: CASSEKGLAAINTGELFF. For the CDR3, the DNA is TGTGCCAGCAGTGAAAAAGGACTAGCGGCGATTAACACCGGGGAGCTGTTTTTT. The rearrangement joins TRBV6-4 to TRBJ2-2; 10 bases are shared with TRBD2. CDR3 size: 18 residues. CDR1 is MRHNA, CDR2 SNTAGT, per germline. V shed 3 bases, J shed 2 bases, and the junction held 9 bases outside the gene matches.

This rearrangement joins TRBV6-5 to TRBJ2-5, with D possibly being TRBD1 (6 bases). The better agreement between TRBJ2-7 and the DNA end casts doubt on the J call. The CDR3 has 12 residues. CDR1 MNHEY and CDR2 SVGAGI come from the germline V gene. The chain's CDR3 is CASSNRVDEQYF. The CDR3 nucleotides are TGTGCCAGCAGTAACAGGGTTGACGAGCAGTACTTC.

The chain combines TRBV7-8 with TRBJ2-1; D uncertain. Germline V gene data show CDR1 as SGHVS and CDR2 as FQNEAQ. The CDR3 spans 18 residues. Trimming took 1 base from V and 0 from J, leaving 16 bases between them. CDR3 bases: TGTGCCAGCAGCTTAGTACGAATTCCGCGGAGCTCCTACAATGAGCAGTTCTTC. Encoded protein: CASSLVRIPRSSYNEQFF.

CDR3: CASRPPGTPSGANVLTF. DNA of the CDR3: TGTGCCAGCAGACCCCCGGGTACCCCCTCTGGGGCCAACGTCCTGACTTTC. V is TRBV28 and J is TRBJ2-6, with D hard to call. The V end lost 6 bases, the J end lost 0 bases, and 15 bases lay between the germline ends. CDR3 length: 17 residues. Germline assignment: CDR1 MDHEN and CDR2 SYDVKM.

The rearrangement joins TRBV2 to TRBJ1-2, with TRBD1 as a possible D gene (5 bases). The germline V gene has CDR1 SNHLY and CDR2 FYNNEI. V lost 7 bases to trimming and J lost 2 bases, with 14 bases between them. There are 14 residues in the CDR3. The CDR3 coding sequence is TGTGCCAGCACCCGAGGCAGGGTCAACTATGGCTACACCTTC. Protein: CASTRGRVNYGYTF.